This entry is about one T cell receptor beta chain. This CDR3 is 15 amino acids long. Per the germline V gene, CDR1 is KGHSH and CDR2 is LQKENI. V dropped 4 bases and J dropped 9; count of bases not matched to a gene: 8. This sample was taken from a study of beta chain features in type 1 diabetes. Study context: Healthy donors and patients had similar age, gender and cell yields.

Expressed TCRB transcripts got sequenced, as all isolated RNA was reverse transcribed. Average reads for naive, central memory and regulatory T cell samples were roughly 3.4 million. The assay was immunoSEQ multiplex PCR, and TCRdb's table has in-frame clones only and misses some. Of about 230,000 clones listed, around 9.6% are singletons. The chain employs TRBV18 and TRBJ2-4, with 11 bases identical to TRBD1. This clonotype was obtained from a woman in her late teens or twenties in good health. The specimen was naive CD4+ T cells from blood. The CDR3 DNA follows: TGTGCCAGCTCACGATCCGGGACAGGGGGATCCATTCAGTACTTC. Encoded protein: CASSRSGTGGSIQYF.